Below are 24 T cell receptor beta chains sequenced from a single sample in a study of T cells in Graves' hyperthyroidism and ophthalmopathy. RNA transcripts gave rise to amplified TCR beta CDR3 regions. TCR CDR3 underwent first-round RT-PCR with the HTBI primer set. TCRdb used MiXCR to reprocess the multiplex PCR reads, holding one entry per CDR3 protein. The sample records around 600,000 distinct CDR3 sequences, roughly 14% being singletons. Sequenced sample: blood. The receptors were gathered from a woman between 50 and 59 years old with Graves' ophthalmopathy.

This clonotype was detected only a few times. V is TRBV5-6 and J is TRBJ2-1; maybe TRBD2 (6 bases). The germline CDR1 and CDR2 sequences are SGHDT and YYEEEE. This CDR3 is built from 13 residues. V was cut by 0 bases and J by 9 bases, with 10 bases left in between. CDR3 bases: TGTGCCAGCAGCTTGGGGCGGGGTGGTGAGCAGTTCTTC. It translates to CASSLGRGGEQFF.

This clonotype has at least ten counts. The rearrangement joins TRBV20-1 to TRBJ1-2; 9 positions agree with TRBD1. The length of the CDR3 is 20 residues. The germline V gene has CDR1 DFQATT and CDR2 SNEGSKA (reference sequence). J was trimmed by 8 bases and V by 2 bases; bases with no gene match: 27. DNA for the CDR3: TGCAGTGCTAGATTCTCAAGCTTGTACAGGGGGACAGGGTCGGAGGACGGCTACACCTTC. Translation: CSARFSSLYRGTGSEDGYTF.

This clonotype was seen repeatedly, ten times or more. The V call is TRBV2, the J call TRBJ2-2; 11 bases fit TRBD2. The CDR3 loop spans 19 amino acids. Germline assignment: CDR1 SNHLY and CDR2 FYNNEI. J was trimmed by 1 base and V by 6 bases; bases with no gene match: 13. The CDR3 is CASRELTSGENWNTGELFF. CDR3 nucleotides: TGTGCCAGCAGGGAGCTGACTAGCGGGGAAAACTGGAACACCGGGGAGCTGTTTTTT.

At least ten counts were recorded for this clonotype. The chain combines TRBV12-3 or TRBV12-4 with TRBJ1-6; maybe TRBD1 (5 bases). V was trimmed by 3 bases and J by 9 bases, leaving 15 bases between them. The CDR3 spans 15 residues. CDR3 sequence: CASSFGFPGRSPLHF. CDR3 sequence (DNA): TGTGCCAGCAGTTTTGGATTTCCGGGACGTTCACCCCTCCACTTT.

This clonotype was recorded at least ten times. V gene TRBV28 combines with J gene TRBJ1-6, with D possibly matching TRBD1 (5 bases). Germline CDR1 reads MDHEN; CDR2 reads SYDVKM. Trimming cost V 5 bases and J 7 bases, with 15 bases left between them. The CDR3 consists of 15 residues. CDR3 in amino acids: CASSPPGGKNSPLHF. The CDR3 DNA is TGTGCCAGCAGTCCGCCCGGGGGGAAAAATTCACCCCTCCACTTT.

This clonotype came up a few times. The CDR3, as DNA: TGTGCCAGCACTCCGACAGGGATATATGGCTACACCTTC. Amino acid sequence: CASTPTGIYGYTF. The V and J genes are TRBV6-2 or TRBV6-3 and TRBJ1-2, with TRBD1 matching over 7 bases. Germline CDR1 MNHEY, CDR2 SVGEGT. Trimming cost V 7 bases and J 5 bases; bases outside gene matches: 7. The CDR3 is 13 residues long.

This clonotype was seen many times. V usage is TRBV7-9 and J usage is TRBJ2-1; D is unresolved. The CDR3 is 15 residues long. Looked up from germline, CDR1 is SEHNR and CDR2 is FQNEAQ (reference sequence). V lost 4 bases to trimming and J lost 1 base, with 11 bases between them. The CDR3 loop reads CASSSREHSYNEQFF. In DNA form, the CDR3 reads TGTGCCAGCAGCTCTAGAGAACATTCCTACAATGAGCAGTTCTTC.

This clonotype showed up just a few times. V gene TRBV7-8 combines with J gene TRBJ2-1, with TRBD2 matching over 8 bases. The germline V gene has CDR1 SGHVS and CDR2 FQNEAQ. The V segment lost 5 bases and the J segment 4 bases; nucleotides outside the gene matches: 10. The CDR3 extends over 16 amino acids. Written as DNA, the CDR3 is TGTGCCAGCAGCCCCCAAGCGGGAGTATCTTACAATGAGCAGTTCTTC. Translating it yields CASSPQAGVSYNEQFF.

The genes are TRBV20-1 and TRBJ1-6; 12 nucleotides agree with TRBD1. CDR3 length equals 14 residues. CDR1 and CDR2 from the germline V gene are DFQATT and SNEGSKA (reference sequence). V was clipped by 1 base and J by 10 bases; unmatched bases: 2. CDR3 amino acids: CSARVGTGGSPLHF. The DNA of the CDR3 is TGCAGTGCTAGAGTAGGGACAGGGGGCTCACCCCTCCACTTT.

This clonotype was seen many times. This chain links TRBV11-2 with TRBJ2-2; 7 bases agree with TRBD2. Germline lookup yields CDR1 SGHAT and CDR2 FQNNGV. The CDR3 spans 15 residues. V lost 5 bases, J lost 6 bases, and 9 bases stayed unmatched. The CDR3 nucleotides are TGTGCCAGCAGCGCCGGGACTACAATTCCCGGGGAGCTGTTTTTT. Amino acid sequence: CASSAGTTIPGELFF.

As to this clonotype: This sequence may be a read error, since a much larger clone differs from it by one base. V usage is TRBV6-1 and J usage is TRBJ1-5; D gene ambiguous. Germline CDR1 reads MNHNS; CDR2 reads SASEGT. The length of the CDR3 is 13 residues. CDR3 amino acids: CVSRSPSNQPQHF. The CDR3 DNA sequence: TGTGTCAGCAGGTCCCCCAGCAACCAGCCCCAGCATTTT.

This clonotype was counted many times. The gene calls are TRBV20-1 and TRBJ2-7; TRBD2 matches at 13 bases. CDR3 length: 14 residues. The germline CDR1 and CDR2 sequences are DFQATT and SNEGSKA (reference sequence). The V gene end was trimmed by 6 bases and the J gene end by 7 bases; junction bases not matched to a gene: 9. The CDR3 DNA sequence: TGCAGTGCGAGACTAGCGGGAGGCTTCGGTGAGCAGTACTTC. Translation: CSARLAGGFGEQYF.

This clonotype was recorded a few times. The chain couples TRBV25-1 to TRBJ2-1; D gene ambiguous. The germline V gene encodes CDR1 MGHDK and CDR2 SYGVNS. Trimming left V 2 bases short and J 8 bases short, with 4 bases between. The CDR3 has 11 amino acids. The chain's CDR3 is CASSEHDEQFF. CDR3 in DNA: TGTGCCAGCAGTGAACACGATGAGCAGTTCTTC.

Concerning this clonotype: Here the CDR3 omits its conserved ending phenylalanine or tryptophan, so a read error is the likely source. The chain carries TRBV28 and TRBJ1-5; the D gene is possibly TRBD1 (5 bases). The germline CDR1 and CDR2 sequences are MDHEN and SYDVKM. V lost 1 base to trimming and J lost 5 bases, with 15 bases between them. The CDR3 is made up of 16 amino acids. This CDR3 is CASSLYIIMGDQPQHC. The DNA for the CDR3 is TGTGCCAGCAGTTTATACATTATAATGGGGGATCAGCCCCAGCATTGT.

This rearrangement joins TRBV29-1 to TRBJ2-2; D gene uncertain. There are 10 residues in the CDR3. The V and J ends lost 4 bases and 5 bases respectively, with 2 bases between them. Germline V gives CDR1 SQVTM, CDR2 ANQGSEA. CDR3 loop: CSVGTGELFF. In DNA, the CDR3 is TGCAGCGTTGGGACCGGGGAGCTGTTTTTT.

This chain joins TRBV2 and TRBJ2-4; no definite D call. Germline assignment: CDR1 SNHLY and CDR2 FYNNEI. The ends were cut back, 6 bases at V and 0 bases at J, with 9 bases in the middle. The CDR3 loop spans 14 amino acids. The CDR3 spells CASRVHIAKNIQYF. The CDR3 bases are TGTGCCAGCAGGGTCCACATAGCCAAAAACATTCAGTACTTC.

The CDR3 coding sequence is TGTGCCAGCAGTTACCAACTAGCGGGAGGTGACGGTGAGCAGTTCTTC. Translated: CASSYQLAGGDGEQFF. This chain uses TRBV6-5 with TRBJ2-1; 12 nucleotides agree with TRBD2. CDR1 and CDR2 from the germline V gene are MNHEY and SVGAGI. The CDR3 length is 16 residues. With V trimmed by 2 bases and J by 9 bases, 8 bases remained unmatched.

The chain is built from TRBV7-2 and TRBJ1-4; D unresolved. This CDR3 spans 13 amino acids. Germline CDR1 SGHTA, CDR2 FQGNSA. V lost 1 base to trimming and J lost 4 bases, with 4 bases between them. CDR3 bases: TGTGCCAGCAGCTTAGATATTAATGAAAAACTGTTTTTT. It translates to CASSLDINEKLFF. Supplemented by reference TRBV7-2 and TRBJ1-4, the full variable domain reads GAGVSQSPSNKVTEKGKDVELRCDPISGHTALYWYRQSLGQGLEFLIYFQGNSAPDKSGLPSDRFSAERTGGSVSTLTIQRTQQEDSAVYLCASSLDINEKLFFGSGTQLSVL.

This clonotype has ten or more counts. The rearrangement links TRBV10-3 to TRBJ1-1; D gene uncertain. Germline V gene sequence: CDR1 ENHRY, CDR2 SYGVKD. V gave up 5 bases and J gave up 1 base, with 11 bases separating them. This CDR3 is built from 14 residues. CDR3 coding DNA: TGTGCCATCAGTAACAAGGCCCAGAACACTGAAGCTTTCTTT. Amino acid sequence: CAISNKAQNTEAFF.

The chain has TRBV12-3 or TRBV12-4 and TRBJ1-1; D not certain. V was pared by 6 bases and J by 4 bases, with 18 bases between. The CDR3 is 15 amino acids. The CDR3 loop is CASRGEGEGATEAFF. CDR3 DNA sequence: TGTGCCAGCAGAGGAGAGGGAGAGGGTGCCACTGAAGCTTTCTTT.

This clonotype has a count of ten or more. The V gene is TRBV7-2, the J gene TRBJ2-1, with 8 bases that match TRBD1. The CDR3 is 16 residues long. Germline V lookup: CDR1 SGHTA, CDR2 FQGNSA. The V segment lost 3 bases and the J segment 3 bases; nucleotides outside the gene matches: 7. DNA of the CDR3: TGTGCCAGCAGCTTTTTCGGGACAGGTATCTACAATGAGCAGTTCTTC. This sequence encodes CASSFFGTGIYNEQFF.

The chain recombines TRBV11-2 with TRBJ2-1; a weak D match, TRBD2 (6 bases). V was clipped by 4 bases and J by 4 bases, with 17 bases between them. The CDR3 consists of 16 residues. Germline V gene data show CDR1 as SGHAT and CDR2 as FQNNGV. CDR3 in DNA: TGTGCCAGCAGCTCGGGACCAGCGGGTAGTTACAATGAGCAGTTCTTC. Residues: CASSSGPAGSYNEQFF.

This clonotype was seen at least ten times. The rearrangement links TRBV20-1 to TRBJ1-4, with D maybe TRBD1 (6 bases). This CDR3 contains 16 residues. CDR1 DFQATT and CDR2 SNEGSKA come from the germline V gene (reference sequence). V shed 6 bases and J shed 5 bases, with 22 bases lying between them. The CDR3 here is CSAPGQAKGGNEKLFF. CDR3 nucleotide sequence: TGCAGTGCCCCGGGACAAGCTAAGGGCGGGAATGAAAAACTGTTTTTT.

The chain couples TRBV6-2 or TRBV6-3 to TRBJ1-5, with D unclear. The CDR3 runs 17 residues. The V end was cut by 6 bases, the J end by 0 bases, with 18 bases between. Germline lookup yields CDR1 MNHEY and CDR2 SVGEGT. Here the CDR3 DNA reads TGTGCCAGCAGCTATACTAAGTCCAGCTATAGCAATCAGCCCCAGCATTTT. It codes for CASSYTKSSYSNQPQHF.